The rows below give T cell receptor beta chains drawn from one sample of a study of immune evolution from preneoplasia to lung adenocarcinoma. The table came from immunoSEQ multiplex PCR; TCRdb's copy has only in-frame clones and leaves some out. Of roughly 4,600 clones detected, more than 60% appear once; the ten largest clones hold approximately 8%. Source material: FFPE adjacent normal lung tissue. All receptors derive from a donor aged 70 or over with lung adenocarcinoma. Each CDR3 is given with its conserved first and last residue. A D gene is named only where the DNA matches it firmly. The size entry is marked missing in some rows and otherwise reads once, few, many or a size class.

CDR3aa,CDR3nt,v_gene,j_gene,abundance,d_gene
CASSKEEETYEQYF,TGTGCCAGCAGCAAAGAGGAGGAGACTTACGAGCAGTACTTC,TRBV21-1,TRBJ2-7,-,-
CASSSGGTDTQYF,TGTGCCAGCAGTAGCGGGGGGACAGATACGCAGTATTTT,TRBV6-5,TRBJ2-3,-,TRBD2
CASSLGVRKETQYF,TGTGCCAGCAGCTTAGGAGTGCGGAAAGAGACCCAGTACTTC,TRBV7-9,TRBJ2-5,once,-
CASSYGPNYEQYF,TGCGCCAGCAGCTACGGACCGAACTACGAGCAGTACTTC,TRBV5-1,TRBJ2-7,-,-
CASSLAGGTDTQYF,TGCGCCAGCAGCTTAGCGGGAGGCACAGATACGCAGTATTTT,TRBV10-2,TRBJ2-3,-,TRBD2
CASSPPGQGTNQPQHF,TGTGCCAGTAGTCCACCGGGACAGGGAACTAATCAGCCCCAGCATTTT,TRBV19,TRBJ1-5,-,TRBD1
CASSPPGISYEQYF,TGTGCCAGCAGTCCTCCAGGTATATCCTACGAGCAGTACTTC,TRBV2,TRBJ2-7,-,-
CASSPGGGTDTQYF,TGTGCCAGCAGCCCCGGCGGCGGCACAGATACGCAGTATTTT,TRBV7-6,TRBJ2-3,few,-
CASTPQGSGSSYEQYF,TGTGCCAGCACCCCCCAGGGGAGCGGCAGCTCCTACGAGCAGTACTTC,TRBV5-8,TRBJ2-7,-,-
CASSEGQGRSEKLFF,TGTGCCAGCAGTGAAGGCCAGGGTCGGTCTGAAAAACTGTTTTTT,TRBV6-1,TRBJ1-4,-,-
CASSSTLAGGYNEQFF,TGTGCCAGCAGTTCCACCCTAGCGGGAGGGTACAATGAGCAGTTCTTC,TRBV6-5,TRBJ2-1,-,TRBD2
CASSLLPEGANTEAFF,TGCGCCAGCAGCTTGCTGCCAGAGGGGGCGAACACTGAAGCTTTCTTT,TRBV5-1,TRBJ1-1,-,TRBD1
CASSLVGPRPGNEKLFF,TGTGCCAGCAGCTTAGTAGGGCCCAGGCCTGGGAATGAAAAACTGTTTTTT,TRBV7-9,TRBJ1-4,-,-
CASGWAEQGGTEAFF,TGTGCCAGCGGCTGGGCAGAACAGGGAGGCACTGAAGCTTTCTTT,TRBV2,TRBJ1-1,-,-
CASSPQAQGAGYGYTF,TGTGCCAGTAGTCCACAGGCCCAGGGGGCTGGCTATGGCTACACCTTC,TRBV19,TRBJ1-2,-,TRBD1
CASSWTYEQYF,TGCGCCAGCAGCTGGACCTACGAGCAGTACTTC,TRBV5-1,TRBJ2-7,few,-
CASSHTGPRGEQYF,TGTGCCAGCAGCCATACGGGCCCCAGGGGCGAGCAGTACTTC,TRBV14,TRBJ2-7,-,-
CAWSDPGMGYGYTF,TGTGCCTGGAGTGACCCGGGGATGGGCTATGGCTACACCTTC,TRBV30,TRBJ1-2,-,-
CASSPRVSSYEQYF,TGTGCCAGCAGCCCTCGTGTGAGCTCCTACGAGCAGTACTTC,TRBV11-1,TRBJ2-7,-,-
CASIQAGADNEQFF,TGTGCCAGCATCCAAGCGGGGGCAGACAATGAGCAGTTCTTC,TRBV6-1,TRBJ2-1,-,TRBD2
CASSLDGRGDNEQFF,TGCGCCAGCAGCTTGGATGGGAGAGGGGACAATGAGCAGTTCTTC,TRBV5-1,TRBJ2-1,-,-
CATPPRTPNNEQFF,TGTGCCACTCCGCCCAGGACACCGAACAATGAGCAGTTCTTC,TRBV6-4,TRBJ2-1,-,-
CASHTGQNTEAFF,TGTGCCAGCCACACAGGGCAGAACACTGAAGCTTTCTTT,TRBV27,TRBJ1-1,-,-
CASSLGIGGYEQYF,TGCGCCAGCAGCTTGGGTATAGGGGGCTACGAGCAGTACTTC,TRBV5-1,TRBJ2-7,-,-
CASSSGWNTEAFF,TGTGCCAGCAGCTCCGGATGGAACACTGAAGCTTTCTTT,TRBV7-6,TRBJ1-1,-,-
CASSMRGENGPNQPQHF,TGTGCCAGTAGTATGAGGGGAGAGAATGGGCCCAATCAGCCCCAGCATTTT,TRBV19,TRBJ1-5,-,-
CASSRHTDFSYEQYF,TGTGCCAGCAGCCGACACACGGACTTCTCCTACGAGCAGTACTTC,TRBV14,TRBJ2-7,-,-
CASSFQPRSYEQYF,TGTGCCAGCAGTTTCCAGCCACGGTCCTACGAGCAGTACTTC,TRBV27,TRBJ2-7,few,-
CASSLAYLRYEQYF,TGTGCCAGCAGCTTGGCCTACCTTCGATACGAGCAGTACTTC,TRBV5-6,TRBJ2-7,-,-
CASSPMRAGFISEQFF,TGTGCCAGCAGTCCCATGCGGGCGGGGTTTATAAGTGAGCAGTTCTTC,TRBV14,TRBJ2-1,-,-
CASDGEAFF,TGTGCCAGCGACGGTGAAGCTTTCTTT,TRBV21-1,TRBJ1-1,-,-
CATSRADSGRARAGELFF,TGTGCCACCAGCAGAGCTGATAGCGGGAGGGCCAGGGCCGGGGAGCTGTTTTTT,TRBV15,TRBJ2-2,few,TRBD2
CASSSTAITYGYTF,TGTGCCAGCAGCTCGACAGCGATTACCTATGGCTACACCTTC,TRBV5-6,TRBJ1-2,-,-
CASSDLRSGGYTF,TGTGCCAGCAGTGATCTTCGCAGTGGTGGCTACACCTTC,TRBV2,TRBJ1-2,-,-
CASSLALAGAYEQYF,TGTGCCAGCAGCTTAGCACTAGCGGGGGCCTACGAGCAGTACTTC,TRBV13,TRBJ2-7,-,TRBD2
CSVDRETGGYTF,TGCAGCGTTGACCGGGAAACGGGCGGCTACACCTTC,TRBV29-1,TRBJ1-2,-,-
CASSFLGADQPQHF,TGTGCCAGCAGTTTCTTGGGGGCGGATCAGCCCCAGCATTTT,TRBV27,TRBJ1-5,-,-
CASSLAGSLYEQYF,TGTGCCAGCAGCCTAGCGGGTTCCCTCTACGAGCAGTACTTC,TRBV5-4,TRBJ2-7,-,TRBD2
CASSLFGTGDLGGEKLFF,TGTGCCAGCAGCCTCTTTGGGACAGGGGATCTTGGGGGTGAAAAACTGTTTTTT,TRBV5-6,TRBJ1-4,-,TRBD1
CASGPQGIGGNTIYF,TGTGCTAGTGGTCCACAAGGGATAGGTGGAAACACCATATATTTT,TRBV12-5,TRBJ1-3,large,-